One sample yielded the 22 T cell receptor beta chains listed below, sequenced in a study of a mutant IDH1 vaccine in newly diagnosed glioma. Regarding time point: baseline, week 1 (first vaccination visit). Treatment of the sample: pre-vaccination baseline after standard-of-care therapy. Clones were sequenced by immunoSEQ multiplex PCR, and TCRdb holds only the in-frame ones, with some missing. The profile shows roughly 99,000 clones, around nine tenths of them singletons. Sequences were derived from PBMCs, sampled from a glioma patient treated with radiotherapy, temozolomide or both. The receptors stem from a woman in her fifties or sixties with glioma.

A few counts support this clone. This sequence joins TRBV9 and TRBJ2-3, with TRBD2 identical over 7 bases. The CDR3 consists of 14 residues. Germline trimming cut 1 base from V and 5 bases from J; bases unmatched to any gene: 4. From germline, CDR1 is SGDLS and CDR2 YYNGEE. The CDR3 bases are TGTGCCAGCAGCGTATCCGGGAGGCTAGATACGCAGTATTTT. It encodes CASSVSGRLDTQYF.

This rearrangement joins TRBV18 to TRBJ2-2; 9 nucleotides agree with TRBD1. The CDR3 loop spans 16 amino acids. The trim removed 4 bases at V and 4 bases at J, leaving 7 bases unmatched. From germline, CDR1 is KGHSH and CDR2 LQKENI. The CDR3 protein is CASSLGQGLSTGELFF. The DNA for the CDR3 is TGTGCCAGCTCACTGGGACAGGGTTTGAGCACCGGGGAGCTGTTTTTT.

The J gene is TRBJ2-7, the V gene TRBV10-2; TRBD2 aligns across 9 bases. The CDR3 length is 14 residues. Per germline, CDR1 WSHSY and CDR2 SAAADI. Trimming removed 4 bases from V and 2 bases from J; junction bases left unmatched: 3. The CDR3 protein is CASSGLADTYEQYF. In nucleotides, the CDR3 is TGCGCCAGCAGTGGACTAGCGGACACCTACGAGCAGTACTTC.

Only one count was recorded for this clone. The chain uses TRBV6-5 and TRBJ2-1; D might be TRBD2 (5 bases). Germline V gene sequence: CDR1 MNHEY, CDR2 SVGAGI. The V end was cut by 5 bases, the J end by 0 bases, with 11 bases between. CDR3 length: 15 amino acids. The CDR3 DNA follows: TGTGCCAGCAGTAACAGCGGAAACTCCTACAATGAGCAGTTCTTC. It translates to CASSNSGNSYNEQFF.

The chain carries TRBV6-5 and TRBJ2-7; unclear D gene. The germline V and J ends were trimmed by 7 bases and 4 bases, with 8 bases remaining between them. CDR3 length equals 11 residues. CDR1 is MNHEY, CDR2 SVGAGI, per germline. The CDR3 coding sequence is TGTGCCAGCACCCAATATTACGAGCAGTACTTC. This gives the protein CASTQYYEQYF.

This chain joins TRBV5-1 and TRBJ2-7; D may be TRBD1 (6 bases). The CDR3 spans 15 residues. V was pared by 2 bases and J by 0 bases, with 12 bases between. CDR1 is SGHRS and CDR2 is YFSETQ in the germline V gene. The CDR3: CASSFALQGSYEQYF. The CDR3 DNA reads TGCGCCAGCAGCTTTGCACTACAGGGCTCCTACGAGCAGTACTTC.

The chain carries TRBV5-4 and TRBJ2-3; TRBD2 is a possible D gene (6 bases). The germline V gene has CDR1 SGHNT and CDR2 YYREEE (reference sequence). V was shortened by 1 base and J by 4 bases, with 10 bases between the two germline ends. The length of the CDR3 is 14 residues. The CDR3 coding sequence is TGTGCCAGCAGCTTGCGACTAGACGCAGATACGCAGTATTTT. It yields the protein CASSLRLDADTQYF. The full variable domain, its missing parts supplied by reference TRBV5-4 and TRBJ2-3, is ETGVTQSPTHLIKTRGQQVTLRCSSQSGHNTVSWYQQALGQGPQFIFQYYREEENGRGNFPPRFSGLQFPNYSSELNVNALELDDSALYLCASSLRLDADTQYFGPGTRLTVL.

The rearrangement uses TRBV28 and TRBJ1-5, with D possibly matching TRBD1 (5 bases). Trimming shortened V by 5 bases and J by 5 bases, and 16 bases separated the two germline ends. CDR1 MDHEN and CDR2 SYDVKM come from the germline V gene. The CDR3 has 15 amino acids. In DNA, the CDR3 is TGTGCCAGCAGTGCCGACGGGGGGTCCTATCAGCCCCAGCATTTT. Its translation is CASSADGGSYQPQHF.

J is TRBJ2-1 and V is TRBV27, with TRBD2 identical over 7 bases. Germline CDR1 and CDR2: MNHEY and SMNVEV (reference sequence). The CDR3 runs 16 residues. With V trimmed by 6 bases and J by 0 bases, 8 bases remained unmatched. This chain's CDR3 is CASRGLAASSYNEQFF. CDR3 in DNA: TGTGCCAGCAGGGGCCTAGCGGCGAGCTCCTACAATGAGCAGTTCTTC.

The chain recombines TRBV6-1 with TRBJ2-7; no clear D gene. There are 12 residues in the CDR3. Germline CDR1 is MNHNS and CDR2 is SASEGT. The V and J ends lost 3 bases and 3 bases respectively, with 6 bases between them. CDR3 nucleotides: TGTGCCAGCAGTGATCCCTTCTACGAGCAGTACTTC. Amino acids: CASSDPFYEQYF.

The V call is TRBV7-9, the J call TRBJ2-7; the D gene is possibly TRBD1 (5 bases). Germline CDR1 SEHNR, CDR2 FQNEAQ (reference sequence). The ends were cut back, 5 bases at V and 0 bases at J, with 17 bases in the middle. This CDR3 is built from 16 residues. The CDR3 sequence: CASSPWGRLSSYEQYF. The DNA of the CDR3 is TGTGCCAGCAGCCCATGGGGCAGACTGAGCTCCTACGAGCAGTACTTC.

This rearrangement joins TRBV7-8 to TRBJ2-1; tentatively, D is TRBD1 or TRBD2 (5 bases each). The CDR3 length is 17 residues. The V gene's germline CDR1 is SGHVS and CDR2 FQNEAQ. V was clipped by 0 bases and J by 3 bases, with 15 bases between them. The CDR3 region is CASSLAYRDPDYNEQFF. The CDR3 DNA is TGTGCCAGCAGCTTAGCCTACCGGGACCCAGACTACAATGAGCAGTTCTTC.

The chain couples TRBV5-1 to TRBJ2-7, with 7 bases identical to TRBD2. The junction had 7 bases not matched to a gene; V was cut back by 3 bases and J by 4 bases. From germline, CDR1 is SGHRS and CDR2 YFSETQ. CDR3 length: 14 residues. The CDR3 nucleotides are TGCGCCAGCAGCTCGACCGGACTAGGGTACGAGCAGTACTTC. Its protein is CASSSTGLGYEQYF.

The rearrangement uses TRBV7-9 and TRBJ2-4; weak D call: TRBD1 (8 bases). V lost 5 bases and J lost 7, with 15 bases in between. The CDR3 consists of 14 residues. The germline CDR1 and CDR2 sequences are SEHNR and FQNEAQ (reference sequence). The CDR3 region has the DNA TGTGCCAGCAGCCCACAGGGGGGGACGAACATTCAGTACTTC. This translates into CASSPQGGTNIQYF.

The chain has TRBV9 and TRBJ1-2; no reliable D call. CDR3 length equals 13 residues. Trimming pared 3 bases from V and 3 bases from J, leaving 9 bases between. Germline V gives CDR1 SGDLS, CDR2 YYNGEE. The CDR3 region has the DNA TGTGCCAGCAGCGCCGCATTATACTATGGCTACACCTTC. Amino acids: CASSAALYYGYTF.

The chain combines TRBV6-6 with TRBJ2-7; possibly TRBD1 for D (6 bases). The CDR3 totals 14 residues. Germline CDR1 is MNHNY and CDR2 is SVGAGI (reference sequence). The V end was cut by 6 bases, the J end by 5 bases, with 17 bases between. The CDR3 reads CASRRGQMSHEQYF. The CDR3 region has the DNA TGTGCCAGCAGACGAGGACAGATGTCCCACGAGCAGTACTTC.

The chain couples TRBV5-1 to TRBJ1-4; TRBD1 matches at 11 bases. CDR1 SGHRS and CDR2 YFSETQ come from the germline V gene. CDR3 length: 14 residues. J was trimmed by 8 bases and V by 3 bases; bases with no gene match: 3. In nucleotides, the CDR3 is TGCGCCAGCAGCTGGACAGGGGGCGGGGAAAAACTGTTTTTT. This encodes CASSWTGGGEKLFF.

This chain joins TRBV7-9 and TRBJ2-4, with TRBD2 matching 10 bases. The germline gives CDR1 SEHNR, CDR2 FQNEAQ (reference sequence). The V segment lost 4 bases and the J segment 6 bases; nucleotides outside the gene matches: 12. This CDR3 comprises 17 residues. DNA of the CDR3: TGTGCCAGCAGCTGGGGGGACACTAGCGGGATCAGAAACATTCAGTACTTC. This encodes CASSWGDTSGIRNIQYF.

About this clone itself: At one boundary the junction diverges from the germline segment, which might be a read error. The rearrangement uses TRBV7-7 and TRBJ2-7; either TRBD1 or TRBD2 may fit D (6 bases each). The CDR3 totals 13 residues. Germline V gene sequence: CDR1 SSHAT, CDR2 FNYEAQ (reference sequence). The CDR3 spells CASSSGRGGEQYF. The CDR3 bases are TGTGCTAGCAGCTCAGGCAGGGGAGGCGAGCAGTACTTC.

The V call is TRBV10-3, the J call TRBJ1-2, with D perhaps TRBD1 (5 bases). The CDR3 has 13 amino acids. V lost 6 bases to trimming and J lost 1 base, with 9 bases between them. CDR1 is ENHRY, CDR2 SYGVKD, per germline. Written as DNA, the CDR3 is TGTGCCATCAGGAGGGACGGTAACTATGGCTACACCTTC. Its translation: CAIRRDGNYGYTF.

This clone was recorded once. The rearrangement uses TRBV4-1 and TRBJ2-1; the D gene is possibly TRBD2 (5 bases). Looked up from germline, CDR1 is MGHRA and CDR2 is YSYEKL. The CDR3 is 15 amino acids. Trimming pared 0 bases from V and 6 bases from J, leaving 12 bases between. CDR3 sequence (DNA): TGCGCCAGCAGCCAAGATCGAGAGGGAGTCAATGAGCAGTTCTTC. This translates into CASSQDREGVNEQFF.

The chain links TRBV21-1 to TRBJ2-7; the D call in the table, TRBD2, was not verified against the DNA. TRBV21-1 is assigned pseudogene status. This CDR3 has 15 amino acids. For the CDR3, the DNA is TGTGCCAGCAGCAAATGCCCCGGACTAGCTAAAGAGCAGTACTTC. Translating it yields CASSKCPGLAKEQYF.